Detailed here is one T cell receptor (beta chain). Its antigen remains unidentified. This entry belongs to a study of T cell responses to AZD1222 COVID-19 vaccine. General observations from the study: Most donors were white British and more were female, and clonal diversity was possibly underestimated.

The assay was immunoSEQ multiplex PCR, and TCRdb's table has in-frame clones only and misses some. The sample lists roughly 150,000 clones; around 87% were seen once. CDR1 and CDR2 from the germline V gene are SEHNR and FQNEAQ (reference sequence). CDR3 length: 14 residues. With 5 bases removed from V and 4 bases from J, the gap between germline ends came to 15 bases. This sequence joins TRBV7-9 and TRBJ2-7, with D possibly being TRBD1 or TRBD2 (5 bases each). Material: peripheral blood, obtained 28 days after the second AZD1222 dose. This receptor was obtained from an adult who received the AZD1222 COVID-19 vaccine. The CDR3 DNA follows: TGTGCCAGCAGCCGAGGGGTAATGGGGTACGAGCAGTACTTC. Protein product: CASSRGVMGYEQYF.